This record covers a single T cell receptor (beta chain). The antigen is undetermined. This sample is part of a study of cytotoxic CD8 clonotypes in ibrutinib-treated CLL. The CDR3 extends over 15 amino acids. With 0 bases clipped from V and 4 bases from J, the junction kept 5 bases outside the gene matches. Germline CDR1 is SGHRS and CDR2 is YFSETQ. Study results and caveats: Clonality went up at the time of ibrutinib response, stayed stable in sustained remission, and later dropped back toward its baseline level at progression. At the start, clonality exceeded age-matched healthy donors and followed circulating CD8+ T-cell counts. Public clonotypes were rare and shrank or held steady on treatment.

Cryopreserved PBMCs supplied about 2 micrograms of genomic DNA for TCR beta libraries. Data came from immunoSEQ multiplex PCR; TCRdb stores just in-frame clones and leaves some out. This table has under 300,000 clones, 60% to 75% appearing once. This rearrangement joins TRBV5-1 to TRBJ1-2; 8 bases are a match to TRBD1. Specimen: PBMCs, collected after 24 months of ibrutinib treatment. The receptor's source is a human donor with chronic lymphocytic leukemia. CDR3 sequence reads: CASSLDVGQAYGYTF. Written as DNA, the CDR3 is TGCGCCAGCAGCTTGGATGTGGGACAGGCCTATGGCTACACCTTC.